One and the same sample provided the 19 T cell receptor beta chains below, sequenced in a study of shared clonotypes between healthy human individuals. Data came from immunoSEQ multiplex PCR; TCRdb stores just in-frame clones and leaves some out. Of about 520,000 clones listed, more than 95% were seen once; the top ten hold about 0.064%. Input material: naive CD4+ T cells sorted from blood. The subset is: CD45RA+ positively selected. The source is a woman in her 30s in good health.

The V call is TRBV7-2, the J call TRBJ2-7, with 8 bases matching TRBD2. V lost 5 bases and J lost 0; bases outside the gene matches: 9. CDR1 is SGHTA and CDR2 is FQGNSA in the germline V gene. The CDR3 is 16 amino acids. As DNA, the CDR3 is TGTGCCAGCAGCCGCTTTAGCGGGGATAGCTCCTACGAGCAGTACTTC. Translating it yields CASSRFSGDSSYEQYF.

This clone showed up just once. The V and J genes are TRBV4-2 and TRBJ2-5; D perhaps matches TRBD2 (5 bases). The CDR3 is made up of 17 amino acids. In germline, CDR1 is LGHNA, CDR2 YNFKEQ. V was trimmed by 0 bases and J by 0 bases, leaving 14 bases between them. Here the CDR3 DNA reads TGTGCCAGCAGCCAAGATCCTAGCAGCTTGTACCAAGAGACCCAGTACTTC. It encodes CASSQDPSSLYQETQYF.

The J gene is TRBJ1-2, the V gene TRBV14; D is ambiguous. CDR3 length: 13 amino acids. V shed 2 bases and J shed 2 bases, with 6 bases lying between them. The germline V gene has CDR1 SGHDN and CDR2 FVKESK. The CDR3 loop is CASSQTVNYGYTF. CDR3 in DNA: TGTGCCAGCAGCCAAACGGTCAACTATGGCTACACCTTC.

The rearrangement uses TRBV28 and TRBJ2-7, with TRBD1 matching over 7 bases. The CDR3 extends over 13 amino acids. The V segment lost 5 bases and the J segment 4 bases; nucleotides outside the gene matches: 5. From germline, CDR1 is MDHEN and CDR2 SYDVKM. CDR3: CASSGGQFYEQYF. DNA of the CDR3: TGTGCCAGCAGTGGGGGACAGTTTTACGAGCAGTACTTC. Filled out from reference TRBV28 and TRBJ2-7, the complete variable domain reads DVKVTQSSRYLVKRTGEKVFLECVQDMDHENMFWYRQDPGLGLRLIYFSYDVKMKEKGDIPEGYSVSREKKERFSLILESASTNQTSMYLCASSGGQFYEQYFGPGTRLTVT.

For this clone: The limits of the CDR3 on the DNA are not certain, so only TCRdb's listed CDR3 is given. This rearrangement joins TRBV9 to TRBJ2-5; TRBD2 is taken as the D call from the table, unchecked against the DNA. A total of 13 residues make up the CDR3, ends included. Germline values: CDR1 SGDLS, CDR2 YYNGEE. CDR3 sequence reads: CASSVGIGARTHF.

This clone was seen only once. The CDR3 protein is CASQAERNEQFF. In nucleotides, the CDR3 is TGTGCCAGCCAGGCGGAGAGAAATGAGCAGTTCTTC. This chain connects TRBV2 to TRBJ2-1; D remains ambiguous. In germline, CDR1 is SNHLY, CDR2 FYNNEI. This CDR3 has 12 amino acids. The V end lost 8 bases, the J end lost 7 bases, and 12 bases lay between the germline ends.

This clone was counted once. The CDR3 protein is CASSLLALTRETQYF. CDR3 nucleotides: TGTGCCAGCAGCCTACTAGCCCTAACCAGGGAGACCCAGTACTTC. This chain connects TRBV16 to TRBJ2-5; tentatively, D is TRBD2 (6 bases). This CDR3 region has 15 residues. Germline loops: CDR1 KGHSY, CDR2 FQNENV. V gave up 4 bases and J gave up 5 bases, with 17 bases separating them.

The gene calls are TRBV9 and TRBJ2-2; TRBD1 aligns across 9 bases. V gave up 3 bases and J gave up 4 bases; unmatched junction bases: 10. The CDR3 runs 17 residues. CDR1 and CDR2 (germline): SGDLS, YYNGEE. The CDR3 DNA reads as TGTGCCAGCAGCGCAAGACCCGGGACAGGGACCACCGGGGAGCTGTTTTTT. The encoded protein is CASSARPGTGTTGELFF. Full variable domain (missing parts from reference TRBV9 and TRBJ2-2): DSGVTQTPKHLITATGQRVTLRCSPRSGDLSVYWYQQSLDQGLQFLIQYYNGEERAKGNILERFSAQQFPDLHSELNLSSLELGDSALYFCASSARPGTGTTGELFFGEGSRLTVL.

J is TRBJ1-5 and V is TRBV28, with 10 positions matching TRBD1. V trimming: 6 bases; J trimming: 7 bases; junction bases outside the gene matches: 24. CDR1 is MDHEN, CDR2 SYDVKM, per germline. The CDR3 runs to 20 residues. The CDR3, as DNA: TGTGCCAGCAGCCCACCTAGGCGTCGTTTCCCGGGACAGGGGTGGCAGCCCCAGCATTTT. The encoded protein is CASSPPRRRFPGQGWQPQHF.

This clone has only a few counts. This chain links TRBV19 with TRBJ2-7, with a tentative D call TRBD2 (5 bases). The CDR3 loop spans 12 amino acids. CDR1 is LNHDA, CDR2 SQIVND, per germline (reference sequence). V was trimmed by 6 bases and J by 7 bases, leaving 13 bases between them. This CDR3 is CASSLRGREQYF. The CDR3 DNA reads TGTGCCAGTAGCCTAAGAGGGCGGGAGCAGTACTTC.

J is TRBJ2-7 and V is TRBV18; TRBD1 aligns across 7 bases. The junction had 8 bases not matched to a gene; V was cut back by 4 bases and J by 2 bases. The CDR3 totals 15 residues. CDR1 KGHSH and CDR2 LQKENI come from the germline V gene. The CDR3 reads CASSQDRETTYEQYF. CDR3 bases: TGTGCCAGCTCACAAGACAGGGAGACCACCTACGAGCAGTACTTC.

This chain joins TRBV7-2 and TRBJ2-5, with 8 nucleotides matching TRBD2. The CDR3 is made up of 14 amino acids. The germline V gene has CDR1 SGHTA and CDR2 FQGNSA. V shed 6 bases, J shed 5 bases, and the junction held 8 bases outside the gene matches. The CDR3 loop is CASSHGLARETQYF. CDR3 sequence (DNA): TGTGCCAGCAGTCACGGACTAGCCCGGGAGACCCAGTACTTC.

The V and J genes are TRBV2 and TRBJ1-4; the match to TRBD1 covers 9 bases. The germline CDR1 and CDR2 sequences are SNHLY and FYNNEI. The CDR3 totals 14 residues. V lost 7 bases and J lost 4; bases outside the gene matches: 4. CDR3: CASKTGGGNEKLFF. As DNA, the CDR3 is TGTGCCAGCAAGACAGGGGGAGGTAATGAAAAACTGTTTTTT.

This clone came up once. V usage is TRBV5-1 and J usage is TRBJ2-7, with 7 bases matching TRBD2. Germline V gene sequence: CDR1 SGHRS, CDR2 YFSETQ. The CDR3 runs 17 residues. V lost 4 bases to trimming and J lost 0 bases; unmatched junction nucleotides: 13. The CDR3 region has the DNA TGCGCCAGCAGCCGAACGAGTAGCGGGTCCTCCTCCTACGAGCAGTACTTC. Translation gives CASSRTSSGSSSYEQYF. Supplemented by reference TRBV5-1 and TRBJ2-7, the full variable domain reads KAGVTQTPRYLIKTRGQQVTLSCSPISGHRSVSWYQQTPGQGLQFLFEYFSETQRNKGNFPGRFSGRQFSNSRSEMNVSTLELGDSALYLCASSRTSSGSSSYEQYFGPGTRLTVT.

CDR3 amino acids: CASSAIAGGPEQYF. CDR3 coding DNA: TGTGCCAGCAGTGCCATAGCGGGAGGGCCCGAGCAGTACTTC. The V call is TRBV28, the J call TRBJ2-7; TRBD2 matches at 11 bases. CDR1 and CDR2 from the germline V gene are MDHEN and SYDVKM. CDR3 length: 14 amino acids. V lost 5 bases and J lost 6; bases outside the gene matches: 6. The entire variable domain, with the rest obtained from reference TRBV28 and TRBJ2-7, is as follows: DVKVTQSSRYLVKRTGEKVFLECVQDMDHENMFWYRQDPGLGLRLIYFSYDVKMKEKGDIPEGYSVSREKKERFSLILESASTNQTSMYLCASSAIAGGPEQYFGPGTRLTVT.

V is TRBV28 and J is TRBJ2-2, with D possibly being TRBD1 (6 bases). Germline values: CDR1 MDHEN, CDR2 SYDVKM. This CDR3 contains 12 residues. V lost 5 bases to trimming and J lost 9 bases, with 10 bases between them. The CDR3 nucleotides read TGTGCCAGCAGTGGCGGACAGTGGGAGCTGTTTTTT. This encodes CASSGGQWELFF. Full variable domain (outside the CDR3, taken from reference TRBV28 and TRBJ2-2): DVKVTQSSRYLVKRTGEKVFLECVQDMDHENMFWYRQDPGLGLRLIYFSYDVKMKEKGDIPEGYSVSREKKERFSLILESASTNQTSMYLCASSGGQWELFFGEGSRLTVL.

The rearrangement uses TRBV2 and TRBJ2-7; 10 bases agree with TRBD1. CDR1 and CDR2 (germline): SNHLY, FYNNEI. The CDR3 spans 14 residues. Trimming took 5 bases from V and 2 from J; bases not matched to a gene: 3. The chain's CDR3 is CASSSTGGPYEQYF. The CDR3 region has the DNA TGTGCCAGCAGTTCGACAGGGGGCCCCTACGAGCAGTACTTC.

J is TRBJ2-5 and V is TRBV5-1; TRBD2 matches 7 bases. The V gene's germline CDR1 is SGHRS and CDR2 YFSETQ. V shed 5 bases, J shed 0 bases, and the junction held 4 bases outside the gene matches. The CDR3 totals 14 residues. This CDR3 is CASSPSGNQETQYF. The DNA of the CDR3 is TGCGCCAGCAGTCCTAGCGGAAACCAAGAGACCCAGTACTTC. Variable domain in full (rest from reference TRBV5-1 and TRBJ2-5): KAGVTQTPRYLIKTRGQQVTLSCSPISGHRSVSWYQQTPGQGLQFLFEYFSETQRNKGNFPGRFSGRQFSNSRSEMNVSTLELGDSALYLCASSPSGNQETQYFGPGTRLLVL.

The chain is built from TRBV6-1 and TRBJ2-7, with D perhaps matching TRBD2 (6 bases). This CDR3 region has 11 residues. Germline CDR1 MNHNS, CDR2 SASEGT. Trimming shortened V by 6 bases and J by 6 bases, and 9 bases separated the two germline ends. CDR3 nucleotides: TGTGCCAGCAGAGTGGAGGGCGAGCAGTACTTC. Protein sequence: CASRVEGEQYF.